This T cell receptor (beta chain) was found in a study of blood T cell repertoires in COVID-19. About the study: Italy, Spain and the United States were the sources of the convalescent and acute COVID-19 samples. The analysed material was cDNA or gDNA that came from T cells, B-cell-depleted T cells, or PBMCs.

The CDR3 totals 11 residues. From germline, CDR1 is MNHEY and CDR2 SMNVEV (reference sequence). V was pared by 3 bases and J by 4 bases, with 3 bases between. Original methodology: Estimated nucleated cell counts came from reference gene primer amplification. Produced via immunoSEQ multiplex PCR; TCRdb's table is partial and in-frame only. The V and J calls and clone size are taken from that table; D and trimming were inferred from the DNA. The sample holds tens of thousands of clones; just under 85% are singletons and the top ten take approximately 14%. The genes are TRBV27 and TRBJ2-5; D is uncertain. Source material: peripheral blood. The sequence was obtained from a human donor in a cohort sampled during active COVID-19. CDR3 nucleotide sequence: TGTGCCAGCAGTTTGGCAGAGACCCAGTACTTC. Translating gives CASSLAETQYF.